The 23 T cell receptor beta chains in this list originate from one sample, sequenced in a study of T cells in Graves' hyperthyroidism and ophthalmopathy. Amplified regions were TCR beta CDR3 sequences from RNA transcripts. HTBI primers were the set used in a first-round RT-PCR of the TCR CDR3. From the multiplex PCR reads, TCRdb called clonotypes with MiXCR, one entry per CDR3 protein. The table has roughly 180,000 distinct CDR3 sequences, about 9% seen once. Specimen: blood. The receptors stem from a young woman with Graves' hyperthyroidism that later progressed to Graves' ophthalmopathy.

This clonotype has just a few counts. The J gene is TRBJ2-2, the V gene TRBV24-1; TRBD1 matches 9 bases. V shed 7 bases and J 2 bases; nucleotides not matched to a gene: 7. Per the germline V gene, CDR1 is KGHDR and CDR2 is SFDVKD. The CDR3 is made up of 16 amino acids. The CDR3 DNA reads TGTGCCACCAGGGGGACAGGGCCGCTAAACACCGGGGAGCTGTTTTTT. Translation gives CATRGTGPLNTGELFF.

The rearrangement joins TRBV20-1 to TRBJ2-7; 13 bases map to TRBD2. The V segment lost 3 bases and the J segment 1 base; nucleotides outside the gene matches: 3. Germline CDR1 DFQATT, CDR2 SNEGSKA (reference sequence). This CDR3 is 15 amino acids long. CDR3 protein: CSASRLAGGSYEQYF. The CDR3 DNA is TGCAGTGCTAGTAGACTAGCGGGAGGTTCCTACGAGCAGTACTTC.

The CDR3: CSATRMRGLLSSYEQYF. The CDR3 coding sequence is TGCAGTGCTACAAGAATGCGAGGACTCCTGAGCTCCTACGAGCAGTACTTC. The V call is TRBV20-1, the J call TRBJ2-7; a weak D match, TRBD2 (5 bases). The ends were cut back, 4 bases at V and 0 bases at J, with 22 bases in the middle. The CDR3 covers 17 residues. Germline V gives CDR1 DFQATT, CDR2 SNEGSKA (reference sequence).

At least ten counts were recorded for this clonotype. The chain couples TRBV7-9 to TRBJ2-7, with D perhaps TRBD1 (5 bases). The V end was cut by 1 base, the J end by 3 bases, with 10 bases between. Germline CDR1 and CDR2: SEHNR and FQNEAQ (reference sequence). There are 14 residues in the CDR3. The CDR3 reads CASSLEGQGYEQYF. CDR3 bases: TGTGCCAGCAGCTTAGAAGGGCAGGGCTACGAGCAGTACTTC.

This clonotype was found many times. The genes are TRBV2 and TRBJ2-5; tentative D call: TRBD2 (6 bases). V was pared by 0 bases and J by 5 bases, with 19 bases between. CDR1 and CDR2 from the germline V gene are SNHLY and FYNNEI. The CDR3 consists of 17 residues. CDR3: CASSEARQWEVTETQYF. The CDR3 nucleotides read TGTGCCAGCAGTGAAGCGCGCCAGTGGGAGGTAACGGAGACCCAGTACTTC.

This clonotype came up many times. The chain carries TRBV18 and TRBJ1-2; tentative D call: TRBD1 (5 bases). The V end was cut by 3 bases, the J end by 8 bases, with 19 bases between. The CDR3 extends over 15 amino acids. Germline V gives CDR1 KGHSH, CDR2 LQKENI. The chain's CDR3 is CASSPSPDSLKGYTF. Written as DNA, the CDR3 is TGTGCCAGCTCACCCTCGCCCGACAGCCTAAAAGGCTACACCTTC.

Ten or more counts support this clonotype. This chain joins TRBV2 and TRBJ2-3; 9 nucleotides align to TRBD2. Looked up from germline, CDR1 is SNHLY and CDR2 is FYNNEI. The CDR3 loop spans 16 amino acids. The V segment lost 2 bases and the J segment 2 bases; nucleotides outside the gene matches: 5. The CDR3 region is CASSETAGGATDTQYF. DNA of the CDR3: TGTGCCAGCAGTGAAACAGCGGGGGGTGCCACAGATACGCAGTATTTT.

This clonotype was detected ten times or more. The rearrangement links TRBV5-1 to TRBJ2-1, with D unresolved. Germline V gives CDR1 SGHRS, CDR2 YFSETQ. The CDR3 has 12 amino acids. The V end lost 2 bases, the J end lost 5 bases, and 5 bases lay between the germline ends. The CDR3 DNA reads as TGCGCCAGCAGCTTCCCCCACAATGAGCAGTTCTTC. It codes for CASSFPHNEQFF. Full variable domain (missing parts from reference TRBV5-1 and TRBJ2-1): KAGVTQTPRYLIKTRGQQVTLSCSPISGHRSVSWYQQTPGQGLQFLFEYFSETQRNKGNFPGRFSGRQFSNSRSEMNVSTLELGDSALYLCASSFPHNEQFFGPGTRLTVL.

Many counts were recorded for this clonotype. The chain joins TRBV4-1 to TRBJ2-5, with D maybe TRBD2 (6 bases). Looked up from germline, CDR1 is MGHRA and CDR2 is YSYEKL. Trimming shortened V by 0 bases and J by 5 bases, and 19 bases separated the two germline ends. This CDR3 is 17 amino acids long. CDR3 residues: CASSQEYPGAGRETQYF. CDR3 sequence (DNA): TGCGCCAGCAGCCAAGAATACCCTGGGGCGGGACGGGAGACCCAGTACTTC.

J is TRBJ2-6 and V is TRBV5-1; D call uncertain. With 1 base removed from V and 2 bases from J, the gap between germline ends came to 10 bases. Germline V gives CDR1 SGHRS, CDR2 YFSETQ. This CDR3 has 16 amino acids. The CDR3 loop reads CASSLLSVAGANVLTF. CDR3 DNA: TGCGCCAGCAGCTTGCTTTCCGTGGCTGGGGCCAACGTCCTGACTTTC. The full variable domain, completed using reference TRBV5-1 and TRBJ2-6, is KAGVTQTPRYLIKTRGQQVTLSCSPISGHRSVSWYQQTPGQGLQFLFEYFSETQRNKGNFPGRFSGRQFSNSRSEMNVSTLELGDSALYLCASSLLSVAGANVLTFGAGSRLTVL.

This clonotype was found a few times. The chain has TRBV5-5 and TRBJ1-1, with a weak D call TRBD1 (5 bases). Trimming removed 1 base from V and 2 bases from J, with 24 bases in between. The germline gives CDR1 SGHKS, CDR2 YYEKEE (reference sequence). CDR3 size: 19 residues. The CDR3 DNA reads TGTGCCAGCAGCTTGACAAAACTCCCCCCGGCCAGGGCCAACACTGAAGCTTTCTTT. Its protein product is CASSLTKLPPARANTEAFF.

This clonotype was found many times. The chain uses TRBV7-8 and TRBJ1-2; TRBD1 might be the D (5 bases). The V end lost 4 bases, the J end lost 0 bases, and 12 bases lay between the germline ends. The CDR3 runs 15 residues. Germline V gene lookup returns CDR1 SGHVS and CDR2 FQNEAQ. CDR3: CASSSRQRSNYGYTF. DNA of the CDR3: TGTGCCAGCAGCTCCAGACAGCGATCTAACTATGGCTACACCTTC.

This clonotype has ten or more counts. The V call is TRBV27, the J call TRBJ2-5, with 7 positions matching TRBD1. The CDR3 sequence is 13 residues long. V lost 6 bases, J lost 7 bases, and 8 bases stayed unmatched. Germline V lookup: CDR1 MNHEY, CDR2 SMNVEV (reference sequence). The DNA of the CDR3 is TGTGCCAGCAGGAAACAGGGGTCGGCGACCCAGTACTTC. Amino acid sequence: CASRKQGSATQYF.

This clonotype showed up many times. The gene calls are TRBV20-1 and TRBJ1-2; 11 bases line up with TRBD1. The CDR3 extends over 16 amino acids. Trimming took 0 bases from V and 1 from J; bases not matched to a gene: 4. Germline V gene lookup returns CDR1 DFQATT and CDR2 SNEGSKA (reference sequence). CDR3 sequence: CSARDGTGGFNYGYTF. The CDR3, as DNA: TGCAGTGCTAGAGACGGGACAGGGGGATTTAACTATGGCTACACCTTC.

This clonotype was picked up many times. V usage is TRBV5-1 and J usage is TRBJ2-3; D remains unclear. The CDR3 loop spans 13 amino acids. V was pared by 4 bases and J by 6 bases, with 12 bases between. CDR1 SGHRS and CDR2 YFSETQ come from the germline V gene. The CDR3 sequence is CASSNSLADTQYF. CDR3 nucleotide sequence: TGCGCCAGCAGCAATAGCCTCGCGGATACGCAGTATTTT.

As concerns this clonotype: At one of its ends the junction is not consistent with the germline gene, which may arise from a read error. The chain is built from TRBV5-6 and TRBJ1-1; 8 bases are a match to TRBD1. The CDR3 sequence is 16 residues long. In germline, CDR1 is SGHDT, CDR2 YYEEEE. DNA for the CDR3: TGTGCCGGCAGCTTGGGATGGGACAGGACGTTCCCTGAAGCTTTCTTT. Translated: CAGSLGWDRTFPEAFF.

Many counts were recorded for this clonotype. The chain couples TRBV12-3 or TRBV12-4 to TRBJ1-1; D call uncertain. The CDR3 loop spans 13 amino acids. Trimming took 0 bases from V and 4 from J, leaving 6 bases between them. The CDR3 DNA reads as TGTGCCAGCAGTTTAGCGGGAGGCACTGAAGCTTTCTTT. It yields the protein CASSLAGGTEAFF.

This clonotype has ten or more counts. The V and J genes are TRBV20-1 and TRBJ2-2; D gene ambiguous. Trimming shortened V by 3 bases and J by 3 bases, and 11 bases separated the two germline ends. The CDR3 sequence is 14 residues long. The germline V gene has CDR1 DFQATT and CDR2 SNEGSKA (reference sequence). The CDR3 reads CSASPSGDTGELFF. Here the CDR3 DNA reads TGCAGTGCTAGTCCCTCGGGTGACACCGGGGAGCTGTTTTTT.

In this sample, this clonotype turned up many times. V is TRBV20-1 and J is TRBJ1-2; TRBD1 matches at 8 bases. Germline V CDR1 and CDR2: DFQATT, SNEGSKA (reference sequence). This CDR3 is 14 amino acids long. Trimming cost V 4 bases and J 4 bases; bases outside gene matches: 8. Here the CDR3 DNA reads TGCAGTGCTAAGGGCTCAGGGGGCTTCTATGGCTACACCTTC. It translates to CSAKGSGGFYGYTF.

This clonotype has just a few counts. The chain couples TRBV9 to TRBJ2-5; 7 nucleotides align to TRBD2. CDR1 and CDR2 from the germline V gene are SGDLS and YYNGEE. The CDR3 extends over 15 amino acids. V lost 4 bases to trimming and J lost 1 base; unmatched junction nucleotides: 7. CDR3 in DNA: TGTGCCAGCAGCCCTCTGGGGAGGGCCCAAGAGACCCAGTACTTC. Protein product: CASSPLGRAQETQYF.

This clonotype was counted many times. The rearrangement joins TRBV29-1 to TRBJ1-1; D gene unclear. The germline V and J ends were trimmed by 3 bases and 5 bases, with 13 bases remaining between them. CDR3 length equals 13 residues. The germline V gene encodes CDR1 SQVTM and CDR2 ANQGSEA. The CDR3 protein is CSVDQGRRTEAFF. CDR3 bases: TGCAGCGTTGATCAAGGGCGGAGAACTGAAGCTTTCTTT.

This clonotype was seen ten or more times. CDR3 in amino acids: CASSPLPSGTQYF. As DNA, the CDR3 is TGTGCCAGCAGCCCCCTCCCATCGGGAACGCAGTATTTT. This chain connects TRBV14 to TRBJ2-3, with D tentatively TRBD2 (5 bases). CDR1 and CDR2 from the germline V gene are SGHDN and FVKESK. The CDR3 is made up of 13 amino acids. V was pared by 4 bases and J by 9 bases, with 14 bases between.

To note about this clonotype: A read error may be the cause here, since a much bigger clone is one base away. In nucleotides, the CDR3 is TGTGCCAGTAGTAGGTTAGGCGCGAGGGGGAACACTGGAGCTTTCTTT. This sequence encodes CASSRLGARGNTGAFF. The rearrangement joins TRBV19 to TRBJ1-1; TRBD1 is a possible D gene (6 bases). The V gene's germline CDR1 is LNHDA and CDR2 SQIVND (reference sequence). This CDR3 is built from 16 residues.